A single sample gave rise to the 2 T cell receptor beta chains below, sequenced in a study of Ad26.COV2.S vaccination and SARS-CoV-2 variants. TCRdb keeps only in-frame clones here, not all; method: immunoSEQ multiplex PCR. The sample carries about 680,000 clones, more than 70% recorded once. The treatment here: about 20 received Ad26.COV2.S at low or high dose, single or two shots; 5 received placebo; per-sample allocation not given. Sampling was performed 63 days after the first vaccine or placebo injection. The material was peripheral blood, obtained in a trial of Ad26.COV2.S vaccine versus placebo. The receptors here all came from a person aged 18-60 years who received the Ad26.COV2.S COVID-19 vaccine or a placebo.

The chain recombines TRBV7-6 with TRBJ1-1, with a tentative D call TRBD1 (5 bases). The CDR3 covers 12 residues. Looked up from germline, CDR1 is SGHVS and CDR2 is FNYEAQ. Trimming took 7 bases from V and 9 from J, leaving 15 bases between them. In DNA form, the CDR3 reads TGTGCCAGCATCAGGGAGGGAGGGCAAGCTTTCTTT. Encoded protein: CASIREGGQAFF.

The chain is built from TRBV27 and TRBJ2-7; 8 nucleotides agree with TRBD1. CDR1 MNHEY and CDR2 SMNVEV come from the germline V gene (reference sequence). The CDR3 has 12 amino acids. V lost 8 bases to trimming and J lost 5 bases; unmatched junction nucleotides: 5. CDR3 sequence (DNA): TGTGCCAGCGGATGGACAGGGAACGAGCAGTACTTC. Its translation is CASGWTGNEQYF.